The T cell receptor beta chain described here comes from a study of shared clonotypes between healthy human individuals. On the study more broadly: A few men and a couple of women, aged 18 to 49, were donors. The study's findings and limits: On the whole, naive subsets had larger estimated richness than memory subsets had.

Data came from immunoSEQ multiplex PCR; TCRdb stores just in-frame clones and leaves some out. The repertoire includes around 2,100,000 clones, about 95% of them detected once, and roughly 1.2% sits in the top ten. This clone was detected a few times. As yet, its antigen is unknown. Selected positively for CCR7 and CD45RO-negative, naive CD8 cells excluded terminally differentiated effector memory CD45RA+ cells. Germline assignment: CDR1 SGHRS and CDR2 YFSETQ. CDR3 length: 12 amino acids. V lost 4 bases and J lost 4, with 9 bases in between. The chain has TRBV5-1 and TRBJ2-7, with D maybe TRBD1 (6 bases). This TCR was sampled from a man between 18 and 35 years old in good health. Specimen: naive CD8+ T cells sorted from blood. The CDR3 loop is CASSETGYEQYF. Written as DNA, the CDR3 is TGCGCCAGCAGCGAAACAGGGTACGAGCAGTACTTC.